The 24 T cell receptor beta chains listed next were all sequenced from one sample in a study of blood T cell repertoires in COVID-19. Sequencing used immunoSEQ multiplex PCR; TCRdb keeps in-frame clones, though not all of them. Of 150,000 to 200,000 clones in the sample, about four fifths were seen once. The specimen was peripheral blood. All receptors come from a man in his 70s who had recovered from COVID-19.

V and J are TRBV24-1 and TRBJ2-3, with 12 bases identical to TRBD2. Germline V gene lookup returns CDR1 KGHDR and CDR2 SFDVKD. The CDR3 contains 16 residues. Trimming cost V 7 bases and J 2 bases; bases outside gene matches: 6. The CDR3: CATSPGLAGFTDTQYF. The CDR3 DNA reads as TGTGCCACCAGCCCGGGACTAGCGGGCTTCACAGATACGCAGTATTTT.

The chain recombines TRBV5-4 with TRBJ2-5; 12 positions agree with TRBD2. V was clipped by 0 bases and J by 4 bases; unmatched bases: 7. Germline values: CDR1 SGHNT, CDR2 YYREEE (reference sequence). The CDR3 extends over 17 amino acids. CDR3 residues: CASSLAASGRASETQYF. DNA of the CDR3: TGTGCCAGCAGCTTGGCCGCTAGCGGGAGGGCCTCAGAGACCCAGTACTTC.

The rearrangement joins TRBV14 to TRBJ2-3, with 7 positions matching TRBD2. J lost 1 base, V lost 4 bases, and 5 bases had no gene match. The germline CDR1 and CDR2 sequences are SGHDN and FVKESK. The CDR3 runs to 15 residues. The CDR3 DNA sequence: TGTGCCAGCAGCCCCTTAACTAGCGGCACAGATACGCAGTATTTT. This encodes CASSPLTSGTDTQYF. The whole variable domain, filled in from reference TRBV14 and TRBJ2-3, reads EAGVTQFPSHSVIEKGQTVTLRCDPISGHDNLYWYRRVMGKEIKFLLHFVKESKQDESGMPNNRFLAERTGGTYSTLKVQPAELEDSGVYFCASSPLTSGTDTQYFGPGTRLTVL.

The chain couples TRBV7-9 to TRBJ1-1; no reliable D call. The CDR3 extends over 15 amino acids. Germline CDR1 reads SEHNR; CDR2 reads FQNEAQ (reference sequence). Trimming shortened V by 3 bases and J by 1 base, and 12 bases separated the two germline ends. In nucleotides, the CDR3 is TGTGCCAGCAGCTTTCGGGTAGGCAGGAACACTGAAGCTTTCTTT. Translated: CASSFRVGRNTEAFF.

The chain couples TRBV27 to TRBJ2-2; D might be TRBD2 (6 bases). The CDR3 sequence is 14 residues long. The V and J ends lost 6 bases and 6 bases respectively, with 14 bases between them. Per germline, CDR1 MNHEY and CDR2 SMNVEV (reference sequence). The CDR3 nucleotides are TGTGCCAGCAGCCCGACTAGGTTCGCCGGGGAGCTGTTTTTT. Translation: CASSPTRFAGELFF.

The V and J genes are TRBV7-2 and TRBJ1-2, with a possible D match to TRBD1 (6 bases). The CDR3 runs to 16 residues. Trimming left V 2 bases short and J 0 bases short, with 13 bases between. Germline V gene sequence: CDR1 SGHTA, CDR2 FQGNSA. The CDR3 protein is CASSLTTGRPNYGYTF. CDR3 DNA: TGTGCCAGCAGCTTAACCACAGGGCGTCCTAACTATGGCTACACCTTC.

This clone was seen repeatedly, ten times or more. The gene calls are TRBV27 and TRBJ2-2, with TRBD2 identical over 8 bases. The trim removed 5 bases at V and 5 bases at J, leaving 4 bases unmatched. The V gene's germline CDR1 is MNHEY and CDR2 SMNVEV (reference sequence). This CDR3 region has 14 residues. This CDR3 reads CASSPGLATGELFF. The CDR3 DNA reads as TGTGCCAGCAGTCCAGGACTAGCTACCGGGGAGCTGTTTTTT.

The chain couples TRBV5-1 to TRBJ2-5, with D possibly matching TRBD1 (6 bases). From germline, CDR1 is SGHRS and CDR2 YFSETQ. The V end was cut by 0 bases, the J end by 2 bases, with 8 bases between. There are 14 residues in the CDR3. The CDR3 DNA reads as TGCGCCAGCAGCTTGGGACAGGCACAAGAGACCCAGTACTTC. Translation: CASSLGQAQETQYF.

This clone was picked up a small number of times. Other DNA sequences in this specimen translate into the identical CDR3. The rearrangement uses TRBV5-1 and TRBJ2-5; 10 bases map to TRBD1. CDR3 size: 16 residues. Germline CDR1 is SGHRS and CDR2 is YFSETQ. V was pared by 2 bases and J by 2 bases, with 6 bases of the junction left unmatched. CDR3 coding DNA: TGCGCCAGCAGCTTACCCGGGACAGGGGCACAAGAGACCCAGTACTTC. Amino acid sequence: CASSLPGTGAQETQYF. The entire variable domain, with the rest obtained from reference TRBV5-1 and TRBJ2-5, is as follows: KAGVTQTPRYLIKTRGQQVTLSCSPISGHRSVSWYQQTPGQGLQFLFEYFSETQRNKGNFPGRFSGRQFSNSRSEMNVSTLELGDSALYLCASSLPGTGAQETQYFGPGTRLLVL.

V gene TRBV30 combines with J gene TRBJ2-5; D uncertain. CDR1 and CDR2 from the germline V gene are GTSNPN and SVGIG (reference sequence). The CDR3 runs 12 residues. Trimming cost V 5 bases and J 0 bases, with 7 bases left between them. CDR3 amino acids: CAWDRDQETQYF. The CDR3 nucleotides are TGTGCCTGGGACCGGGACCAAGAGACCCAGTACTTC. The whole variable domain, remainder taken from reference TRBV30 and TRBJ2-5, is SQTIHQWPATLVQPVGSPLSLECTVEGTSNPNLYWYRQAAGRGLQLLFYSVGIGQISSEVPQNLSASRPQDRQFILSSKKLLLSDSGFYLCAWDRDQETQYFGPGTRLLVL.

This chain links TRBV27 with TRBJ2-3; 10 bases are a match to TRBD1. Looked up from germline, CDR1 is MNHEY and CDR2 is SMNVEV (reference sequence). This CDR3 comprises 16 residues. Losses at the gene ends were 5 bases for V and 4 bases for J; bases not matched to a gene: 9. The CDR3 here is CASSIRDRGIADTQYF. The CDR3 DNA reads TGTGCCAGCAGTATTAGGGACAGGGGCATCGCAGATACGCAGTATTTT.

V gene TRBV6-5 combines with J gene TRBJ2-7, with a possible D match to TRBD1 (6 bases). The germline CDR1 and CDR2 sequences are MNHEY and SVGAGI. This CDR3 has 15 amino acids. V was clipped by 0 bases and J by 1 base, with 10 bases between them. The CDR3 protein is CASSYSKGGSYEQYF. CDR3 sequence (DNA): TGTGCCAGCAGTTACTCGAAAGGGGGATCCTACGAGCAGTACTTC.

The chain couples TRBV28 to TRBJ2-7; 9 positions agree with TRBD1. CDR3 length: 16 amino acids. V trimming: 2 bases; J trimming: 7 bases; junction bases outside the gene matches: 12. CDR1 MDHEN and CDR2 SYDVKM come from the germline V gene. The CDR3 loop reads CASSLTSGTGYGEQYF. For the CDR3, the DNA is TGTGCCAGCAGTTTAACCTCCGGGACAGGGTATGGAGAGCAGTACTTC.

The chain links TRBV6-6 to TRBJ2-7; D perhaps matches TRBD1 (6 bases). Germline CDR1 is MNHNY and CDR2 is SVGAGI (reference sequence). V was pared by 6 bases and J by 0 bases, with 15 bases between. The CDR3 has 15 amino acids. The DNA for the CDR3 is TGTGCCAGCAGATCCTGGGGGCAGAGCTCCTACGAGCAGTACTTC. Translating it yields CASRSWGQSSYEQYF.

The chain employs TRBV5-1 and TRBJ2-1; no clear D. This CDR3 is built from 14 residues. From germline, CDR1 is SGHRS and CDR2 YFSETQ. Trimming left V 0 bases short and J 8 bases short, with 12 bases between. The CDR3 coding sequence is TGCGCCAGCAGCTTGGTTCCAGATGTCGATGAGCAGTTCTTC. Translated, it gives CASSLVPDVDEQFF. The full variable domain, its missing parts supplied by reference TRBV5-1 and TRBJ2-1, is KAGVTQTPRYLIKTRGQQVTLSCSPISGHRSVSWYQQTPGQGLQFLFEYFSETQRNKGNFPGRFSGRQFSNSRSEMNVSTLELGDSALYLCASSLVPDVDEQFFGPGTRLTVL.

The chain has TRBV6-1 and TRBJ1-2; D gene uncertain. The germline V gene encodes CDR1 MNHNS and CDR2 SASEGT. The CDR3 contains 12 residues. V was cut by 3 bases and J by 8 bases, with 10 bases left in between. CDR3 nucleotides: TGTGCCAGCAGTGAGTCGATTGGCGGCTACACCTTC. The encoded protein is CASSESIGGYTF.

This rearrangement joins TRBV7-2 to TRBJ1-3, with 9 positions matching TRBD1. The CDR3 runs 15 residues. Losses at the gene ends were 5 bases for V and 4 bases for J; bases not matched to a gene: 6. Looked up from germline, CDR1 is SGHTA and CDR2 is FQGNSA. CDR3 DNA sequence: TGTGCCAGCAGCCAACAGGGGGCGGCAGGAAACACCATATATTTT. This gives the protein CASSQQGAAGNTIYF.

The V gene is TRBV5-1, the J gene TRBJ2-5; 7 nucleotides line up with TRBD1. CDR3 length: 14 amino acids. CDR1 is SGHRS and CDR2 is YFSETQ in the germline V gene. The junction had 3 bases not matched to a gene; V was cut back by 3 bases and J by 1 base. The CDR3 protein is CASSWDSFQETQYF. As DNA, the CDR3 is TGCGCCAGCAGCTGGGACAGCTTCCAAGAGACCCAGTACTTC. Based on the CDR3 plus reference TRBV5-1 and TRBJ2-5, the full variable domain is KAGVTQTPRYLIKTRGQQVTLSCSPISGHRSVSWYQQTPGQGLQFLFEYFSETQRNKGNFPGRFSGRQFSNSRSEMNVSTLELGDSALYLCASSWDSFQETQYFGPGTRLLVL.

J is TRBJ2-1 and V is TRBV9; a possible D gene is TRBD2 (5 bases). Germline loops: CDR1 SGDLS, CDR2 YYNGEE. The CDR3 extends over 15 amino acids. The V end lost 4 bases, the J end lost 7 bases, and 18 bases lay between the germline ends. This CDR3 reads CASSPGSSNVNEQFF. In nucleotides, the CDR3 is TGTGCCAGCAGCCCTGGGAGTAGTAATGTGAATGAGCAGTTCTTC.

The rearrangement joins TRBV11-3 to TRBJ2-1; 10 bases are a match to TRBD2. J gave up 2 bases and V 0 bases, and 1 base lay outside the gene matches. The CDR3 totals 16 residues. Germline V gene lookup returns CDR1 SGHNT and CDR2 YENEEA. CDR3 loop: CASSLETSGTYNEQFF. CDR3 nucleotides: TGTGCCAGCAGCTTAGAAACTAGCGGGACCTACAATGAGCAGTTCTTC.

V and J are TRBV3-1 (or the pseudogene TRBV3-2) and TRBJ1-1, with D possibly being TRBD1 (5 bases). The CDR3 covers 13 residues. Trimming stripped 5 bases from V and 0 bases from J, with 7 bases between. Germline values: CDR1 LGHDT, CDR2 YNNKEL (reference sequence). The DNA of the CDR3 is TGTGCCAGCAGCTCGACAGTGAACACTGAAGCTTTCTTT. Its protein product is CASSSTVNTEAFF.

The chain carries TRBV19 and TRBJ2-3; D remains ambiguous. The germline CDR1 and CDR2 sequences are LNHDA and SQIVND (reference sequence). The length of the CDR3 is 15 residues. The V end lost 7 bases, the J end lost 0 bases, and 14 bases lay between the germline ends. The CDR3 protein is CASKPANPSTDTQYF. The DNA of the CDR3 is TGTGCCAGTAAGCCCGCCAATCCTAGCACAGATACGCAGTATTTT.

This clone was detected once. The rearrangement uses TRBV6-1 and TRBJ2-2; D is unresolved. This CDR3 has 14 residues. V was trimmed by 0 bases and J by 4 bases, leaving 6 bases between them. Germline V CDR1 and CDR2: MNHNS, SASEGT. The CDR3: CASSEAPSTGELFF. The DNA for the CDR3 is TGTGCCAGCAGTGAAGCGCCTAGCACCGGGGAGCTGTTTTTT.

The chain has TRBV27 and TRBJ1-5; D ambiguous. The CDR3 spans 14 residues. V dropped 6 bases and J dropped 3 bases, with 12 bases sitting between them. Per the germline V gene, CDR1 is MNHEY and CDR2 is SMNVEV (reference sequence). CDR3 bases: TGTGCCAGCAGCCTAGACGGTTTCAATCAGCCCCAGCATTTT. Its protein product is CASSLDGFNQPQHF.